What follows are 32 T cell receptor beta chains derived from one specimen sequenced in a study of T-cell memory formation after mild COVID-19 (TCRdb year 2021). Libraries came from 5' RACE. The sample was run on an Illumina NovaSeq 6000. Starting from the raw public reads, TCRdb applied fastp trimming at Q25, assembled clones with MiXCR and retained in-frame beta chains. For every CDR3 protein sequence, its rows merge into one entry that carries the most common genes and DNA. A total of roughly 450,000 distinct CDR3 sequences appear in this sample, 18% of them only once. The ten largest clones represent 12% of the sample. Input material: PBMCs or a T cell subset sorted from them (not recorded which). Receptor source: an adult woman who had mild COVID-19 (a few samples of this study predate the infection). The sample titles of this study are shuffled in the database, so cell type and time point are left out; the donor was told from shared clones.

In its sample, this clonotype was seen a few times. The J gene is TRBJ1-2, the V gene TRBV24-1, with TRBD1 identical over 7 bases. This CDR3 region has 13 residues. V was clipped by 4 bases and J by 4 bases; unmatched bases: 2. Germline V gene sequence: CDR1 KGHDR, CDR2 SFDVKD. DNA for the CDR3: TGTGCCACCAGTGACGGGACAGCCTATGGCTACACCTTC. Its protein product is CATSDGTAYGYTF.

The rearrangement links TRBV7-7 to TRBJ2-3, with TRBD2 as a possible D gene (6 bases). Trimming removed 5 bases at V and 6 bases at J, with 15 bases between. CDR1 and CDR2 from the germline V gene are SSHAT and FNYEAQ (reference sequence). This CDR3 contains 14 residues. CDR3 sequence: CASSHLGGADTQYF. CDR3 DNA: TGTGCCAGCAGCCATCTTGGAGGGGCTGATACGCAGTATTTT.

The chain carries TRBV6-5 and TRBJ2-7; a possible D gene is TRBD2 (6 bases). CDR1 and CDR2 from the germline V gene are MNHEY and SVGAGI. V lost 5 bases and J lost 6, with 23 bases in between. The CDR3 runs to 16 residues. The CDR3 coding sequence is TGTGCCAGCAGTACTCCATACCAGACTAGGCAGACCGAGCAGTACTTC. This gives the protein CASSTPYQTRQTEQYF.

This clonotype was picked up a small number of times. The rearrangement links TRBV24-1 to TRBJ2-7; possible D gene TRBD1, 5 bases. This CDR3 has 13 residues. Germline V gene lookup returns CDR1 KGHDR and CDR2 SFDVKD. V lost 5 bases to trimming and J lost 1 base, with 8 bases between them. CDR3 bases: TGTGCCACCAGTGCAGACAGATCCTACGAGCAGTACTTC. This sequence encodes CATSADRSYEQYF.

The rearrangement joins TRBV7-6 to TRBJ2-2, with 7 bases lining up with TRBD2. V was pared by 1 base and J by 6 bases, with 2 bases of the junction left unmatched. The CDR3 sequence is 14 residues long. CDR1 and CDR2 (germline): SGHVS, FNYEAQ. The CDR3 is CASSLGGSAGELFF. The CDR3 coding sequence is TGTGCCAGCAGCTTAGGCGGGAGCGCCGGGGAGCTGTTTTTT.

V usage is TRBV27 and J usage is TRBJ2-1, with D possibly called TRBD1 or TRBD2 (6 bases each). The CDR3 spans 16 residues. Germline CDR1 reads MNHEY; CDR2 reads SMNVEV (reference sequence). Trimming shortened V by 3 bases and J by 6 bases, and 18 bases separated the two germline ends. The CDR3 region has the DNA TGTGCCAGCAGTTTCAACGGGGGCCGGTCAGGCAATGAGCAGTTCTTC. This gives the protein CASSFNGGRSGNEQFF.

In this sample, this clonotype turned up a few times. This chain links TRBV7-7 with TRBJ2-5; 7 bases are a match to TRBD1. CDR3 length: 14 amino acids. After removal of 2 bases from V and 5 bases from J, the junction contained 5 bases not matched to a gene. Germline V lookup: CDR1 SSHAT, CDR2 FNYEAQ (reference sequence). The CDR3 nucleotides are TGTGCCAGCAGCTTAAGGGGGCTAGGGGAGACCCAGTACTTC. It is translated as CASSLRGLGETQYF.

The chain joins TRBV7-2 to TRBJ2-1; D gene ambiguous. Germline V CDR1 and CDR2: SGHTA, FQGNSA. The CDR3 covers 15 residues. V was pared by 5 bases and J by 3 bases, with 14 bases between. In DNA form, the CDR3 reads TGTGCCAGCAGCCCCTCGGCGGTTCTCTACAATGAGCAGTTCTTC. Amino acids: CASSPSAVLYNEQFF.

This chain links TRBV4-2 with TRBJ2-3; no clear D. From germline, CDR1 is LGHNA and CDR2 YNFKEQ. This CDR3 region has 14 residues. V lost 0 bases, J lost 2 bases, and 6 bases lay in between. CDR3 loop: CASSQDPPTDTQYF. Here the CDR3 DNA reads TGTGCCAGCAGCCAAGATCCACCCACAGATACGCAGTATTTT.

The chain joins TRBV10-3 to TRBJ2-7, with TRBD1 as a possible D gene (6 bases). Germline loops: CDR1 ENHRY, CDR2 SYGVKD. The germline V and J ends were trimmed by 8 bases and 2 bases, with 7 bases remaining between them. The CDR3 covers 11 residues. This chain's CDR3 is CAISGAYEQYF. CDR3 nucleotides: TGTGCCATCTCAGGGGCCTACGAGCAGTACTTC.

V and J are TRBV12-3 or TRBV12-4 and TRBJ1-2; maybe TRBD1 (6 bases). CDR3 length: 15 residues. The V and J ends lost 0 bases and 4 bases respectively, with 12 bases between them. CDR3 sequence: CASSLASGRGYGYTF. CDR3 in DNA: TGTGCCAGCAGTTTAGCGAGTGGCAGGGGCTATGGCTACACCTTC.

This chain joins TRBV12-2 and TRBJ1-1; the DNA was not used to check the table's D call, TRBD1. TRBV12-2 corresponds to a pseudogene. CDR3 length: 19 amino acids. The CDR3 DNA is TGTGCAAGTCGCTTTCGCTCCCTTGAACAGGGCCGGAGTGGGGCTGAAGCTTTCTTT. It translates to CASRFRSLEQGRSGAEAFF.

This clonotype was detected only a few times. The V call is TRBV7-2, the J call TRBJ2-5, with a tentative D call TRBD2 (6 bases). V lost 1 base, J lost 2 bases, and 8 bases lay in between. Germline CDR1 reads SGHTA; CDR2 reads FQGNSA. The CDR3 spans 14 residues. The CDR3 protein is CASSLVRGQETQYF. The CDR3 DNA is TGTGCCAGCAGCTTAGTACGGGGGCAAGAGACCCAGTACTTC.

A word on this clonotype: One end of the junction varies from germline; a read error may be responsible. This chain connects TRBV5-1 to TRBJ1-1; tentatively, D is TRBD1 (6 bases). This CDR3 is 14 amino acids long. The germline CDR1 and CDR2 sequences are SGHRS and YFSETQ. The CDR3 protein is CASNLGQGSTEAFF. The CDR3 bases are TGCGCCAGCAACTTGGGGCAGGGGAGCACTGAAGCTTTCTTT.

This chain connects TRBV10-3 to TRBJ1-1; D remains unclear. The ends were cut back, 4 bases at V and 6 bases at J, with 21 bases in the middle. The CDR3 totals 16 residues. Per germline, CDR1 ENHRY and CDR2 SYGVKD. The CDR3 sequence is CAISGAAGTRVAEAFF. The CDR3 nucleotides are TGTGCCATCAGTGGGGCGGCAGGAACGAGGGTCGCTGAAGCTTTCTTT.

V usage is TRBV7-9 and J usage is TRBJ2-5, with D tentatively TRBD1 (6 bases). The germline V gene encodes CDR1 SEHNR and CDR2 FQNEAQ (reference sequence). Deletions cut 0 bases from V and 1 base from J, with 12 bases between. This CDR3 has 16 residues. This CDR3 reads CASSLAGAILQETQYF. The CDR3 DNA reads TGTGCCAGCAGCTTAGCGGGGGCCATCCTCCAAGAGACCCAGTACTTC.

V gene TRBV10-3 combines with J gene TRBJ2-1; D is perhaps TRBD2 (5 bases). CDR1 is ENHRY, CDR2 SYGVKD, per germline. This CDR3 comprises 13 residues. V gave up 8 bases and J gave up 2 bases, with 10 bases separating them. The CDR3 coding sequence is TGTGCCATCGGTGGGAGCACCTACAATGAGCAGTTCTTC. This translates into CAIGGSTYNEQFF.

The chain couples TRBV12-3 or TRBV12-4 to TRBJ1-2, with 8 bases lining up with TRBD1. The CDR3 contains 15 residues. The V and J ends lost 2 bases and 8 bases, in that order; junction bases with no gene match: 10. Written as DNA, the CDR3 is TGTGCCAGCAGTTTATTAAGACAGGGGTTTGGAGGCTACACCTTC. Protein product: CASSLLRQGFGGYTF.

A few counts support this clonotype. The chain has TRBV7-2 and TRBJ2-7, with D perhaps TRBD1 or TRBD2 (5 bases each). Trimming took 1 base from V and 1 from J, leaving 14 bases between them. Looked up from germline, CDR1 is SGHTA and CDR2 is FQGNSA. This CDR3 has 16 residues. The chain's CDR3 is CASSLDLGTRSYEQYF. The CDR3 nucleotides read TGTGCCAGCAGCTTAGACTTAGGGACCCGATCCTACGAGCAGTACTTC.

The V call is TRBV9, the J call TRBJ2-1; D is ambiguous. V lost 0 bases and J 8 bases, leaving 6 bases between the germline ends. The CDR3 is 12 amino acids. Per germline, CDR1 SGDLS and CDR2 YYNGEE. The CDR3 DNA sequence: TGTGCCAGCAGCGTAGCGGTGGATGAGCAGTTCTTC. It yields the protein CASSVAVDEQFF. The whole variable domain, filled in from reference TRBV9 and TRBJ2-1, reads DSGVTQTPKHLITATGQRVTLRCSPRSGDLSVYWYQQSLDQGLQFLIQYYNGEERAKGNILERFSAQQFPDLHSELNLSSLELGDSALYFCASSVAVDEQFFGPGTRLTVL.

The V gene is TRBV12-3 or TRBV12-4, the J gene TRBJ2-1; 12 bases line up with TRBD1. V was pared by 5 bases and J by 8 bases, with 7 bases of the junction left unmatched. This CDR3 spans 15 amino acids. The CDR3 is CASSPTGTGGYEQFF. In nucleotides, the CDR3 is TGTGCCAGCAGTCCTACCGGGACAGGGGGCTATGAGCAGTTCTTC.

This chain uses TRBV6-5 with TRBJ2-5, with 14 positions matching TRBD2. Germline V lookup: CDR1 MNHEY, CDR2 SVGAGI. Unmatched junction bases numbered 11, after V lost 4 bases and J lost 4 bases. The CDR3 runs to 18 residues. CDR3 protein: CASSLTSGGASSGETQYF. CDR3 bases: TGTGCCAGCAGTTTGACTAGCGGGGGGGCGTCGTCAGGAGAGACCCAGTACTTC.

The chain employs TRBV28 and TRBJ2-7; D call uncertain. V lost 4 bases and J 4 bases, leaving 5 bases between the germline ends. The CDR3 spans 11 residues. Germline loops: CDR1 MDHEN, CDR2 SYDVKM. Here the CDR3 DNA reads TGTGCCAGCAGTTCCCCGTACGAGCAGTACGTC. This sequence encodes CASSSPYEQYV.

The chain carries TRBV19 and TRBJ2-1; D remains unclear. Germline values: CDR1 LNHDA, CDR2 SQIVND (reference sequence). V shed 5 bases and J shed 7 bases, with 12 bases lying between them. This CDR3 region has 13 residues. The CDR3 here is CASSERMLNEQFF. Written as DNA, the CDR3 is TGTGCCAGTAGTGAGAGGATGCTTAATGAGCAGTTCTTC.

This clonotype was picked up a small number of times. V usage is TRBV27 and J usage is TRBJ2-2; 11 nucleotides match TRBD1. The CDR3 has 18 amino acids. Germline V gene data show CDR1 as MNHEY and CDR2 as SMNVEV (reference sequence). The junction had 13 bases not matched to a gene; V was cut back by 5 bases and J by 5 bases. CDR3 nucleotide sequence: TGTGCCAGCAGTCCGTATGCCGGGACAGGGGGTTATACCGGGGAGCTGTTTTTT. Translating gives CASSPYAGTGGYTGELFF.

The chain carries TRBV5-1 and TRBJ2-3; 10 nucleotides agree with TRBD1. Germline V CDR1 and CDR2: SGHRS, YFSETQ. V lost 4 bases, J lost 4 bases, and 6 bases stayed unmatched. The CDR3 covers 15 residues. The CDR3 loop reads CASSVRDRGSDTQYF. For the CDR3, the DNA is TGCGCCAGCAGCGTCCGGGACAGGGGATCAGATACGCAGTATTTT.

J is TRBJ2-7 and V is TRBV5-1; 7 bases fit TRBD2. Germline V lookup: CDR1 SGHRS, CDR2 YFSETQ. V trimming: 0 bases; J trimming: 2 bases; junction bases outside the gene matches: 11. The CDR3 runs 17 residues. The CDR3 loop is CASSLGAASGTPYEQYF. CDR3 DNA sequence: TGCGCCAGCAGCTTGGGGGCAGCTAGCGGAACCCCCTACGAGCAGTACTTC.

This clonotype was counted a single time. V gene TRBV5-1 combines with J gene TRBJ1-2; TRBD1 matches at 7 bases. CDR1 and CDR2 from the germline V gene are SGHRS and YFSETQ. This CDR3 comprises 15 residues. Trimming cost V 1 base and J 0 bases; bases outside gene matches: 3. The CDR3 is CASSLLGGANYGYTF. CDR3 DNA: TGCGCCAGCAGCTTGTTAGGGGGCGCTAACTATGGCTACACCTTC.

V and J are TRBV5-5 and TRBJ2-1, with 14 bases that match TRBD2. J lost 9 bases, V lost 3 bases, and 11 bases had no gene match. The CDR3 loop spans 17 amino acids. Germline loops: CDR1 SGHKS, CDR2 YYEKEE (reference sequence). The CDR3 nucleotides read TGTGCCAGCAGCTCCCCCCGGACTAGCGGGAGGTTAAGTGAGCAGTTCTTC. Residues: CASSSPRTSGRLSEQFF.

This clonotype was recorded many times. V is TRBV20-1 and J is TRBJ1-3; 9 bases fit TRBD1. There are 16 residues in the CDR3. The germline CDR1 and CDR2 sequences are DFQATT and SNEGSKA (reference sequence). The V and J ends lost 3 bases and 3 bases, in that order; junction bases with no gene match: 9. CDR3 nucleotide sequence: TGCAGTGCTAGCCCCCCCGGGACAGGGTTTGGAAACACCATATATTTT. Amino acids: CSASPPGTGFGNTIYF.

This chain links TRBV29-1 with TRBJ2-7; 11 bases are shared with TRBD2. Germline trimming cut 3 bases from V and 2 bases from J; bases unmatched to any gene: 3. Germline values: CDR1 SQVTM, CDR2 ANQGSEA. The CDR3 is made up of 14 amino acids. The CDR3 bases are TGCAGCGTTGATGTTAGCGGGAGGGCCTACGAGCAGTACTTC. It encodes CSVDVSGRAYEQYF.

This clonotype was seen just once. The rearrangement joins TRBV5-1 to TRBJ1-2, with D possibly TRBD1 on 5 matching bases. Germline CDR1 is SGHRS and CDR2 is YFSETQ. CDR3 length: 13 residues. Between the trimmed V and J ends, which lost 2 bases and 9 bases, there was a span of 14 bases. The CDR3 DNA follows: TGCGCCAGCAGCTTTGGGGGGGACCTCAGCTACACCTTC. The encoded protein is CASSFGGDLSYTF.